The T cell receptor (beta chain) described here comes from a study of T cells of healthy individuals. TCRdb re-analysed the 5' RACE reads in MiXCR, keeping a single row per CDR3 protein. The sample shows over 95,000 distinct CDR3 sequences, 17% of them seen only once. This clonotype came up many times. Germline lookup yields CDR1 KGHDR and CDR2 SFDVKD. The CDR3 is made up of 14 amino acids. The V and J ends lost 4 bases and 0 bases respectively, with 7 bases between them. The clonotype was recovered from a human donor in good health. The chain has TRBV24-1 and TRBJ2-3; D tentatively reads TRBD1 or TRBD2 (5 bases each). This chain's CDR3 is CATSDGDSTDTQYF. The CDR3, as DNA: TGTGCCACCAGTGACGGGGACAGCACAGATACGCAGTATTTT.